The source of this T cell receptor (beta chain) is a study of persistence of HIV-infected CD4 T cells. Study-wide background: Median time on suppressive ART was 8 to 9 years. Multiple blood draws of up to about 180 mL, except two donors with single leukapheresis.

This clone was counted only a few times. Its target is unknown. Cells were stimulated with CMV-infected fibroblast lysates at 10 ug/mL. CD40L-negative CD69-negative CD45RO-high memory CD4+ T cells were sorted as populations depleted of antigen-responding cells. Study-wide results and caveats: Compared with CD3/CD28-stimulated cells, CMV- and Gag-responding cells showed lower TCRbeta richness. Degenerate expanded CDR3beta sequences were enriched among CMV- and Gag-responding cells.

The CDR3 runs to 15 residues. CDR1 is SGHDT and CDR2 is YYEEEE in the germline V gene. The ends were cut back, 1 base at V and 5 bases at J, with 12 bases in the middle. The libraries were made with immunoSEQ version 4 in survey mode. Assay: immunoSEQ multiplex PCR; the TCRdb copy retains only in-frame clones and omits some. The sample consists of fewer than 35,000 clones, roughly 82% of them appearing once. The chain employs TRBV5-6 and TRBJ1-4; unclear D gene. The sequence came from an adult man with HIV who was CMV-seropositive. This specimen was CD4+ T cells sorted from PBMCs after roughly 20-hour stimulation, taken from a patient who received antiretroviral therapy. In DNA, the CDR3 is TGTGCCAGCAGCTTGTTTGGGGTGGGGAATGAAAAACTGTTTTTT. Protein product: CASSLFGVGNEKLFF.